One sample yielded the 22 T cell receptor beta chains listed below, sequenced in a study of T-cell memory formation after mild COVID-19. TCRdb re-derived calls from the 5' RACE reads in MiXCR, one entry per CDR3 protein. The sample consists of 150,000 or so distinct CDR3 sequences, more than 12% of them appearing once. Sequenced input: PBMCs or a T cell subset sorted from them (not recorded which). The receptors derive from an adult woman who had mild COVID-19 (a few samples of this study predate the infection). Cell type and time point are not known.

This rearrangement joins TRBV12-3 or TRBV12-4 to TRBJ1-1; 7 bases match TRBD1. The length of the CDR3 is 15 residues. V lost 5 bases and J lost 4; bases outside the gene matches: 10. CDR3 nucleotides: TGTGCCAGCAGTCCATACACAGGGGTTGTCACTGAAGCTTTCTTT. Encoded protein: CASSPYTGVVTEAFF.

The chain recombines TRBV12-3 or TRBV12-4 with TRBJ2-5; D not certain. This CDR3 has 13 amino acids. V gave up 5 bases and J gave up 3 bases, with 10 bases separating them. CDR3 sequence: CASSLLSKETQYF. The CDR3 DNA follows: TGTGCCAGCAGTCTGCTCTCCAAAGAGACCCAGTACTTC.

The chain uses TRBV24-1 and TRBJ2-2; D not resolved. V lost 0 bases, J lost 3 bases, and 7 bases lay in between. This CDR3 contains 15 residues. Germline loops: CDR1 KGHDR, CDR2 SFDVKD. The CDR3 bases are TGTGCCACCAGTGATTTGTGGTCGGACACCGGGGAGCTGTTTTTT. It is translated as CATSDLWSDTGELFF.

This clonotype was observed a few times. The rearrangement uses TRBV5-6 and TRBJ1-2; D is unresolved. Trimming left V 0 bases short and J 0 bases short, with 6 bases between. This CDR3 spans 14 amino acids. Germline-derived CDR1 and CDR2 are SGHDT and YYEEEE. Here the CDR3 reads CASSLGRSNYGYTF. DNA of the CDR3: TGTGCCAGCAGCTTGGGGCGGTCTAACTATGGCTACACCTTC.

This chain connects TRBV14 to TRBJ2-3; D is unclear. The CDR3 length is 15 residues. Trimming stripped 1 base from V and 0 bases from J, with 8 bases between. The germline V gene encodes CDR1 SGHDN and CDR2 FVKESK. The CDR3 loop is CASSQGLYSTDTQYF. CDR3 DNA sequence: TGTGCCAGCAGCCAAGGACTCTATAGCACAGATACGCAGTATTTT.

CDR3 bases: TGTGCCAGCAGCCAAGCCAGGTGGAAAGAGACCCAGTACTTC. This sequence encodes CASSQARWKETQYF. The chain is built from TRBV14 and TRBJ2-5, with D unclear. Germline V CDR1 and CDR2: SGHDN, FVKESK. Trimming took off 1 base at V and 3 bases at J, with 9 bases between the two ends. The CDR3 has 14 residues.

This clonotype was detected ten times or more. This chain links TRBV7-9 with TRBJ2-7, with 7 bases identical to TRBD2. V trimming: 0 bases; J trimming: 7 bases; junction bases outside the gene matches: 6. CDR1 and CDR2 from the germline V gene are SEHNR and FQNEAQ (reference sequence). CDR3 length: 14 residues. CDR3: CASSLASGREEQYF. CDR3 coding DNA: TGTGCCAGCAGCTTAGCGTCAGGGAGGGAGGAGCAGTACTTC.

V and J are TRBV2 and TRBJ1-2, with TRBD1 as a possible D gene (6 bases). V lost 3 bases and J 2 bases, leaving 10 bases between the germline ends. In germline, CDR1 is SNHLY, CDR2 FYNNEI. CDR3 length equals 14 residues. CDR3 region: CASSERQGNYGYTF. For the CDR3, the DNA is TGTGCCAGCAGTGAGAGGCAGGGGAACTATGGCTACACCTTC.

This clonotype has more than one count but fewer than ten. The chain couples TRBV5-1 to TRBJ2-7; D possibly uses TRBD1 or TRBD2 (5 bases each). CDR1 SGHRS and CDR2 YFSETQ come from the germline V gene. Trimming removed 4 bases from V and 2 bases from J, with 16 bases in between. The CDR3 runs 15 residues. The CDR3, as DNA: TGCGCCAGCAGCAAGGGACCGTCTGACCCCTACGAGCAGTACTTC. It specifies CASSKGPSDPYEQYF.

This clonotype was picked up a small number of times. The chain employs TRBV5-1 and TRBJ2-5, with TRBD2 as a possible D gene (5 bases). CDR3 length: 15 amino acids. The ends were cut back, 0 bases at V and 1 base at J, with 10 bases in the middle. CDR1 is SGHRS and CDR2 is YFSETQ in the germline V gene. CDR3 amino acids: CASSLVRTPQETQYF. The DNA for the CDR3 is TGCGCCAGCAGCTTGGTCCGGACTCCCCAAGAGACCCAGTACTTC.

The sample holds a few counts of this clonotype. The V and J genes are TRBV24-1 and TRBJ2-3; 10 bases line up with TRBD1. This CDR3 is built from 16 residues. In germline, CDR1 is KGHDR, CDR2 SFDVKD. V lost 3 bases and J lost 4; bases outside the gene matches: 6. CDR3 loop: CATSDPWTGGSDTQYF. Here the CDR3 DNA reads TGTGCCACCAGTGATCCCTGGACAGGGGGTTCAGATACGCAGTATTTT.

There are a few counts of this clonotype. The chain combines TRBV12-3 or TRBV12-4 with TRBJ1-2; 9 nucleotides line up with TRBD1. The length of the CDR3 is 13 residues. J gave up 7 bases and V 7 bases, and 7 bases lay outside the gene matches. The CDR3 protein is CASTPGQGFGYTF. The CDR3 DNA is TGTGCCAGCACCCCGGGACAGGGTTTTGGCTACACCTTC.

This clonotype was picked up a small number of times. This chain joins TRBV19 and TRBJ2-5; 7 bases align to TRBD1. This CDR3 is 15 amino acids long. In germline, CDR1 is LNHDA, CDR2 SQIVND (reference sequence). The V gene end was trimmed by 1 base and the J gene end by 2 bases; junction bases not matched to a gene: 4. The CDR3 DNA is TGTGCCAGTAGTATAGCGGGCAGGGGGCAAGAGACCCAGTACTTC. Its protein is CASSIAGRGQETQYF.

The chain links TRBV7-6 to TRBJ2-1, with D uncertain. Trimming pared 4 bases from V and 10 bases from J, leaving 14 bases between. Germline V gene data show CDR1 as SGHVS and CDR2 as FNYEAQ. There are 13 residues in the CDR3. CDR3 nucleotides: TGTGCCAGCAGCTCCCAACCAGAAACCGAGCAGTTCTTC. As protein: CASSSQPETEQFF.

This clonotype was counted only a few times. The chain combines TRBV20-1 with TRBJ2-1; D gene unclear. The V gene lost 2 bases and the J gene lost 3 bases, with 5 bases spanning the gap. In germline, CDR1 is DFQATT, CDR2 SNEGSKA (reference sequence). The CDR3 sequence is 12 residues long. CDR3 bases: TGCAGTGCTAGAAGGGACTACAATGAGCAGTTCTTC. Translation gives CSARRDYNEQFF.

The chain links TRBV5-5 to TRBJ2-7; D uncertain. Germline V gene lookup returns CDR1 SGHKS and CDR2 YYEKEE (reference sequence). The CDR3 is 14 residues long. V was trimmed by 6 bases and J by 7 bases, leaving 20 bases between them. The CDR3 DNA sequence: TGTGCCAGCACCCAACCCGGAGTTTCGTTTGAGCAGTACTTC. Amino acid sequence: CASTQPGVSFEQYF.

The V and J genes are TRBV18 and TRBJ1-2, with a weak D call TRBD1 (6 bases). The germline V gene encodes CDR1 KGHSH and CDR2 LQKENI. The CDR3 extends over 11 amino acids. V was clipped by 5 bases and J by 14 bases, with 15 bases between them. CDR3 coding DNA: TGTGCCAGCTCATCAGGACAGACGGGTACCTTC. It encodes CASSSGQTGTF.

The table lists this clonotype with a few counts. The chain uses TRBV5-1 and TRBJ2-1; 7 bases fit TRBD2. J gave up 0 bases and V 0 bases, and 3 bases lay outside the gene matches. There are 16 residues in the CDR3. Germline-derived CDR1 and CDR2 are SGHRS and YFSETQ. CDR3 DNA sequence: TGCGCCAGCAGCTTGGTGCTAGCGGACTCCTACAATGAGCAGTTCTTC. Encoded protein: CASSLVLADSYNEQFF.

The CDR3 is CASSYSGGAGDTQYF. CDR3 in DNA: TGTGCCAGCAGCTATAGCGGGGGGGCCGGAGATACGCAGTATTTT. This sequence joins TRBV5-6 and TRBJ2-3; 11 nucleotides agree with TRBD2. From germline, CDR1 is SGHDT and CDR2 YYEEEE. The CDR3 covers 15 residues. Trimming removed 3 bases from V and 5 bases from J; junction bases left unmatched: 5.

This clonotype has just one count. A read error may account for a junction end that differs from germline. CDR3 coding DNA: TGTGTCAGCAGTTTAGCGCTGCTAGCGGGGACAGATACGCAGTATTTT. Encoded protein: CVSSLALLAGTDTQYF. This rearrangement joins TRBV12-3 or TRBV12-4 to TRBJ2-3; 9 bases are a match to TRBD2. The CDR3 has 16 amino acids.

This clonotype was counted many times. The genes are TRBV7-2 and TRBJ2-1; 8 bases map to TRBD2. The CDR3 runs to 16 residues. With V trimmed by 4 bases and J by 1 base, 6 bases remained unmatched. The germline gives CDR1 SGHTA, CDR2 FQGNSA. The CDR3: CASSSQAGVSYNEQFF. The CDR3 nucleotides are TGTGCCAGCAGCTCCCAAGCGGGAGTTTCCTACAATGAGCAGTTCTTC.

This clonotype occurred a few times. This chain joins TRBV3-1 and TRBJ2-4; D is ambiguous. Trimming stripped 6 bases from V and 8 bases from J, with 8 bases between. The CDR3 is 11 residues long. Germline V CDR1 and CDR2: LGHDT, YNNKEL (reference sequence). CDR3: CASSRVDIQYF. In DNA, the CDR3 is TGTGCCAGCAGTAGAGTGGACATTCAGTACTTC.